This passage covers 26 T cell receptor beta chains from one sample sequenced in a study of human T cells and chemical hapten exposure. MiXCR, run by TCRdb on the RACE reads, gives a single entry per CDR3 protein. The table lists about 110,000 distinct CDR3 sequences, approximately 10% of them singletons, with under 4.5% in the top ten. Time point: patch test 1, 2 weeks after DPC sensitization. As to treatment: therapeutic diphenylcyclopropenone sensitization with weekly scalp DPC. Sequences were derived from whole blood, sampled in connection with sensitization to the hapten diphenylcyclopropenone (DPC). The receptors were sampled from a woman in her forties with alopecia areata. Some clones in this sample may be carry-over from other donors' samples.

Ten or more counts support this clonotype. The rearrangement links TRBV7-9 to TRBJ2-5; D ambiguous. Germline V gene data show CDR1 as SEHNR and CDR2 as FQNEAQ (reference sequence). V lost 0 bases and J 9 bases, leaving 8 bases between the germline ends. This CDR3 has 12 residues. CDR3 amino acids: CASSLAGNPQYF. In nucleotides, the CDR3 is TGTGCCAGCAGCTTAGCGGGGAACCCCCAGTACTTC.

This clonotype came up a few times. The junction departs from the called germline gene at one end, perhaps through a read error. The gene calls are TRBV11-2 and TRBJ2-7; D is ambiguous. Germline V gene lookup returns CDR1 SGHAT and CDR2 FQNNGV. The CDR3 has 14 residues. Written as DNA, the CDR3 is TGTGCCAGCACCTTAACCACCGGTTCATCCGAGCAGTACTTC. It encodes CASTLTTGSSEQYF.

The chain employs TRBV6-1 and TRBJ2-7; 11 nucleotides line up with TRBD1. The CDR3 runs to 15 residues. Germline CDR1 MNHNS, CDR2 SASEGT. J was trimmed by 5 bases and V by 5 bases; bases with no gene match: 8. CDR3 protein: CASSLYGTGGNEQYF. CDR3 DNA sequence: TGTGCCAGCAGTCTATATGGGACAGGGGGGAACGAGCAGTACTTC.

Notes on this clonotype: A much larger clone is a single base away; this may be a read error. The chain is built from TRBV4-2 and TRBJ2-1; D remains unclear. Trimming removed 1 base at V and 0 bases at J, with 10 bases between. This CDR3 comprises 16 residues. CDR1 LGHNA and CDR2 YNFKEQ come from the germline V gene. Here the CDR3 DNA reads TGTGCCAGCAGCCAAGGGGCTTGCAGCTCCTACAATGAGCAGTTCTTC. Translation: CASSQGACSSYNEQFF.

Only one count was recorded for this clonotype. V and J are TRBV15 and TRBJ2-3; D perhaps matches TRBD2 (5 bases). Germline V CDR1 and CDR2: LNHNV, YYDKDF (reference sequence). CDR3 length: 14 residues. V was cut by 1 base and J by 4 bases, with 9 bases left in between. The CDR3 here is CATSRAGGADTQYF. In nucleotides, the CDR3 is TGTGCCACCAGCAGAGCCGGAGGAGCAGATACGCAGTATTTT.

This sequence joins TRBV7-2 and TRBJ2-5, with TRBD2 matching 14 bases. J gave up 5 bases and V 0 bases, and 8 bases lay outside the gene matches. The length of the CDR3 is 18 residues. CDR1 and CDR2 (germline): SGHTA, FQGNSA. CDR3 residues: CASSLAATSGGALETQYF. CDR3 sequence (DNA): TGTGCCAGCAGCTTAGCGGCGACTAGCGGGGGGGCCCTGGAGACCCAGTACTTC.

The chain recombines TRBV10-3 with TRBJ1-5, with 8 nucleotides matching TRBD1. CDR1 and CDR2 from the germline V gene are ENHRY and SYGVKD. The CDR3 runs 17 residues. Germline trimming cut 3 bases from V and 6 bases from J; bases unmatched to any gene: 13. The CDR3 here is CAISDGPTGASTQPQHF. CDR3 DNA: TGTGCCATCAGTGACGGCCCGACAGGGGCATCCACTCAGCCCCAGCATTTT.

This clonotype showed up just a few times. The chain carries TRBV27 and TRBJ1-5, with D tentatively TRBD1 (6 bases). The germline gives CDR1 MNHEY, CDR2 SMNVEV (reference sequence). This CDR3 is 12 amino acids long. Trimming removed 5 bases from V and 5 bases from J, with 7 bases in between. The CDR3 region is CASSQGHQPQHF. CDR3 DNA: TGTGCCAGCAGTCAGGGGCATCAGCCCCAGCATTTT.

This clonotype was detected many times. The rearrangement joins TRBV30 to TRBJ2-7, with 7 nucleotides matching TRBD2. J gave up 5 bases and V 3 bases, and 13 bases lay outside the gene matches. This CDR3 has 15 amino acids. Germline V lookup: CDR1 GTSNPN, CDR2 SVGIG (reference sequence). CDR3 sequence (DNA): TGTGCCTGGAGGTCCCCCGGCGGGAGTTTCCACGAGCAGTACTTC. Encoded protein: CAWRSPGGSFHEQYF.

The chain is built from TRBV29-1 and TRBJ2-1; TRBD2 matches 8 bases. The ends lost 6 bases at V and 9 bases at J; junction bases unmatched: 4. The CDR3 extends over 11 amino acids. Germline CDR1 reads SQVTM; CDR2 reads ANQGSEA. CDR3 amino acids: CSVGTSSEQFF. CDR3 DNA sequence: TGCAGCGTCGGGACTAGTAGTGAGCAGTTCTTC.

The table lists this clonotype with a few counts. The J gene is TRBJ2-7, the V gene TRBV6-1; 12 bases line up with TRBD2. This CDR3 region has 15 residues. V shed 7 bases and J 3 bases; nucleotides not matched to a gene: 7. Germline V gives CDR1 MNHNS, CDR2 SASEGT. The CDR3 is CASNLLAGGDYEQYF. In DNA form, the CDR3 reads TGTGCCAGCAACCTACTAGCGGGAGGAGACTACGAGCAGTACTTC.

In its sample, this clonotype was seen many times. V is TRBV20-1 and J is TRBJ2-1; TRBD2 agrees at 9 bases. There are 16 residues in the CDR3. Germline values: CDR1 DFQATT, CDR2 SNEGSKA (reference sequence). Losses at the gene ends were 0 bases for V and 3 bases for J; bases not matched to a gene: 6. In DNA form, the CDR3 reads TGCAGTGCTAGAGAACCTAGCGGGACCCGCTACAATGAGCAGTTCTTC. Amino acids: CSAREPSGTRYNEQFF.

A few counts support this clonotype. The chain recombines TRBV6-2 or TRBV6-3 with TRBJ2-1; TRBD1 agrees at 7 bases. This CDR3 spans 15 amino acids. The germline V gene encodes CDR1 MNHEY and CDR2 SVGEGT. V shed 6 bases and J 2 bases; nucleotides not matched to a gene: 7. The CDR3 sequence is CASSPRDSTYNEQFF. As DNA, the CDR3 is TGTGCCAGCAGCCCCCGGGACAGTACCTACAATGAGCAGTTCTTC.

The chain carries TRBV28 and TRBJ2-4; D perhaps matches TRBD1 (5 bases). The CDR3 runs to 17 residues. V lost 1 base and J 0 bases, leaving 13 bases between the germline ends. Germline V gene lookup returns CDR1 MDHEN and CDR2 SYDVKM. Written as DNA, the CDR3 is TGTGCCAGCAGTTTATATTGGGGCGATATAGCCAAAAACATTCAGTACTTC. Protein sequence: CASSLYWGDIAKNIQYF.

This clonotype was counted between two and nine times. The chain uses TRBV4-3 and TRBJ2-4, with D possibly being TRBD2 (6 bases). The CDR3 is made up of 13 amino acids. V lost 3 bases, J lost 13 bases, and 16 bases lay in between. CDR1 LGHNA and CDR2 YSLEER come from the germline V gene. Written as DNA, the CDR3 is TGCGCCAGCAGCCAGGAGGGAGAGACCTCCCAGTACTTC. This sequence encodes CASSQEGETSQYF.

This clonotype was seen many times. V gene TRBV29-1 combines with J gene TRBJ1-1; maybe TRBD1 (5 bases). The V end lost 6 bases, the J end lost 6 bases, and 8 bases lay between the germline ends. Germline lookup yields CDR1 SQVTM and CDR2 ANQGSEA. The CDR3 is 10 residues long. The CDR3 DNA reads as TGCAGCGTCGAGACAGCTGAAGCTTTCTTT. Translating it yields CSVETAEAFF.

This clonotype was counted many times. The chain combines TRBV7-9 with TRBJ1-1; 10 nucleotides agree with TRBD1. Trimming cost V 5 bases and J 8 bases; bases outside gene matches: 11. Germline V CDR1 and CDR2: SEHNR, FQNEAQ (reference sequence). This CDR3 is built from 15 residues. CDR3 DNA: TGTGCCAGCAGCCCCCGGGACAGGGGCCCTACGGAAGCTTTCTTT. This encodes CASSPRDRGPTEAFF.

At least ten counts were recorded for this clonotype. The chain employs TRBV20-1 and TRBJ1-3; D is undetermined. The CDR3 spans 19 residues. V shed 3 bases and J shed 3 bases, with 27 bases lying between them. From germline, CDR1 is DFQATT and CDR2 SNEGSKA (reference sequence). The CDR3 nucleotides are TGCAGTGCTAGGGTCGACCTCTCCCACCCCCAACGGGATGGAAACACCATATATTTT. It translates to CSARVDLSHPQRDGNTIYF.

This clonotype was seen at least ten times. The chain employs TRBV7-2 and TRBJ2-2; tentative D call: TRBD1 (6 bases). V dropped 9 bases and J dropped 3 bases, with 17 bases sitting between them. This CDR3 has 15 amino acids. Germline V gene lookup returns CDR1 SGHTA and CDR2 FQGNSA. CDR3 DNA sequence: TGTGCCAGGCTAAATGGGGGCCCGGACACCGGGGAGCTGTTTTTT. This translates into CARLNGGPDTGELFF.

The chain recombines TRBV6-5 with TRBJ2-7, with D perhaps TRBD2 (6 bases). The CDR3 length is 12 residues. The V end was cut by 8 bases, the J end by 5 bases, with 13 bases between. Germline CDR1 MNHEY, CDR2 SVGAGI. The CDR3 DNA sequence: TGTGCCAGCTCAGGCGGGGTCGACGAGCAGTACTTC. Its protein is CASSGGVDEQYF.

This clonotype has a handful of counts. The J gene is TRBJ2-2, the V gene TRBV10-3; perhaps TRBD1 as D (5 bases). This CDR3 is 15 amino acids long. Trimming stripped 0 bases from V and 1 base from J, with 6 bases between. CDR1 ENHRY and CDR2 SYGVKD come from the germline V gene. In DNA, the CDR3 is TGTGCCATCAGTGAGTCAACAGGGAACACCGGGGAGCTGTTTTTT. This codes for CAISESTGNTGELFF.

This clonotype has at least ten counts. The chain joins TRBV20-1 to TRBJ1-6; maybe TRBD1 (5 bases). V lost 1 base and J lost 7, with 14 bases in between. The CDR3 spans 15 residues. Germline V gives CDR1 DFQATT, CDR2 SNEGSKA (reference sequence). Here the CDR3 reads CSARGTTTANSPLHF. CDR3 sequence (DNA): TGCAGTGCTAGAGGGACAACGACGGCCAATTCACCCCTCCACTTT.

In this sample, this clonotype turned up a few times. J is TRBJ2-1 and V is TRBV6-5; D uncertain. CDR1 and CDR2 (germline): MNHEY, SVGAGI. The CDR3 loop spans 11 amino acids. V was clipped by 2 bases and J by 9 bases, with 5 bases between them. The CDR3 is CASSYIGEQFF. CDR3 bases: TGTGCCAGCAGTTACATCGGTGAGCAGTTCTTC.

This clonotype was counted at least ten times. The CDR3 is CASSQDKGLDFYNEQFF. CDR3 bases: TGTGCCAGCAGCCAAGATAAGGGACTCGATTTCTACAATGAGCAGTTCTTC. The V call is TRBV14, the J call TRBJ2-1, with a weak D call TRBD2 (6 bases). With 0 bases removed from V and 3 bases from J, the gap between germline ends came to 15 bases. From germline, CDR1 is SGHDN and CDR2 FVKESK. This CDR3 is built from 17 residues.

This clonotype was detected ten times or more. The genes are TRBV28 and TRBJ2-1; 10 bases are a match to TRBD2. Germline trimming cut 6 bases from V and 0 bases from J; bases unmatched to any gene: 8. Looked up from germline, CDR1 is MDHEN and CDR2 is SYDVKM. CDR3 length equals 17 residues. The CDR3 DNA follows: TGTGCCAGCAGGCTAGCGGGAGCCGAGAGCTCCTACAATGAGCAGTTCTTC. Amino acid sequence: CASRLAGAESSYNEQFF. The full variable domain, rest sourced from reference TRBV28 and TRBJ2-1, is DVKVTQSSRYLVKRTGEKVFLECVQDMDHENMFWYRQDPGLGLRLIYFSYDVKMKEKGDIPEGYSVSREKKERFSLILESASTNQTSMYLCASRLAGAESSYNEQFFGPGTRLTVL.

The chain employs TRBV27 and TRBJ2-1; possibly TRBD1 for D (6 bases). This CDR3 comprises 17 residues. CDR1 and CDR2 (germline): MNHEY, SMNVEV (reference sequence). With 5 bases removed from V and 0 bases from J, the gap between germline ends came to 17 bases. CDR3 loop: CASSPILQGFSYNEQFF. CDR3 nucleotides: TGTGCCAGCAGTCCGATCTTACAGGGATTCTCCTACAATGAGCAGTTCTTC.